This TCR beta chain originates from a study of blood T cell repertoires in COVID-19. The CDR3 length is 14 residues. V was clipped by 5 bases and J by 0 bases, with 8 bases between them. Germline CDR1 is LGHDT and CDR2 is YNNKEL (reference sequence). TCRdb keeps only in-frame clones here, not all; method: immunoSEQ multiplex PCR. The sample holds 470,000 or so clones, about 89% seen once. The chain employs TRBV3-1 (or the pseudogene TRBV3-2) and TRBJ2-4; D gene ambiguous. The sample was peripheral blood. This sequence was found in a woman in her 30s with acute or convalescent COVID-19. DNA of the CDR3: TGTGCCAGCAGCAATCGAGCAGCCAAAAACATTCAGTACTTC. Translating gives CASSNRAAKNIQYF.